Below, 21 T cell receptor beta chains from the same sample are listed, as sequenced in a study of glioma-infiltrating T cells. The iRepertoire nested amplicon-rescue multiplex PCR amplified TCR alpha and beta CDR3s from RNA. From the multiplex PCR reads, TCRdb called clonotypes with MiXCR, one entry per CDR3 protein. Of approximately 88,000 distinct CDR3 sequences listed, 23% are singletons. Sequencing was performed on glioma tissue, nonneoplastic brain tissue, or PBMCs (not recorded which). These receptor sequences come from a human donor with low-grade glioma or glioblastoma, undergoing nonglioma brain surgery, or in good health (not recorded which).

This clonotype was counted ten times or more. The chain carries TRBV20-1 and TRBJ2-3, with D maybe TRBD1 (6 bases). V shed 3 bases and J shed 12 bases, with 13 bases lying between them. Germline CDR1 DFQATT, CDR2 SNEGSKA (reference sequence). This CDR3 spans 11 amino acids. The CDR3 sequence: CSASSYRVQYF. The CDR3 DNA is TGCAGTGCTAGCTCGTACAGGGTACAGTATTTT.

In the case of this clonotype: Sequence at one end of the junction differs from germline and may be a read error. The V call is TRBV4-2, the J call TRBJ2-7; D not resolved. The CDR3 is made up of 14 amino acids. Looked up from germline, CDR1 is LGHNA and CDR2 is YNFKEQ. CDR3 nucleotides: TGTGCCGGCAGCCCGGAGTCGCCGATCTACGAGCAGTACTTC. This gives the protein CAGSPESPIYEQYF.

This clonotype was counted at least ten times. The chain combines TRBV5-1 with TRBJ1-4; D call uncertain. V was pared by 7 bases and J by 5 bases, with 15 bases between. Per the germline V gene, CDR1 is SGHRS and CDR2 is YFSETQ. The CDR3 runs 14 residues. For the CDR3, the DNA is TGCGCCAGCGCCTACAGATCCACCAATGAAAAACTGTTTTTT. Protein sequence: CASAYRSTNEKLFF.

The sample holds many counts of this clonotype. The chain couples TRBV20-1 to TRBJ2-3, with D unresolved. V lost 5 bases and J 0 bases, leaving 9 bases between the germline ends. Per germline, CDR1 DFQATT and CDR2 SNEGSKA (reference sequence). This CDR3 is 13 amino acids long. As DNA, the CDR3 is TGCAGTGCTGTTATGGCGAGCACAGATACGCAGTATTTT. Translated: CSAVMASTDTQYF.

In this sample, this clonotype turned up a few times. Given a much more abundant clone one base away, this may be a read error. The rearrangement links TRBV5-4 to TRBJ1-1, with a weak D call TRBD1 (6 bases). The CDR3 has 14 residues. The V and J ends lost 0 bases and 3 bases respectively, with 9 bases between them. The germline CDR1 and CDR2 sequences are SGHNT and YYREEE (reference sequence). The CDR3 loop is CASSLEGEDTEAFF. CDR3 in DNA: TGTGCCAGCAGCTTGGAGGGGGAGGACACTGAAGCTTTCTTT. Full variable domain (missing parts from reference TRBV5-4 and TRBJ1-1): ETGVTQSPTHLIKTRGQQVTLRCSSQSGHNTVSWYQQALGQGPQFIFQYYREEENGRGNFPPRFSGLQFPNYSSELNVNALELDDSALYLCASSLEGEDTEAFFGQGTRLTVV.

This clonotype was recorded at least ten times. The chain combines TRBV6-1 with TRBJ2-1, with a weak D call TRBD1 (6 bases). The V gene lost 0 bases and the J gene lost 3 bases, with 12 bases spanning the gap. This CDR3 comprises 16 residues. CDR1 and CDR2 from the germline V gene are MNHNS and SASEGT. DNA of the CDR3: TGTGCCAGCAGTGAAGCTGAGAGACAGGACTACAATGAGCAGTTCTTC. This sequence encodes CASSEAERQDYNEQFF.

This clonotype was counted at least ten times. The chain recombines TRBV15 with TRBJ2-2; 10 bases are shared with TRBD2. This CDR3 is 19 amino acids long. Trimming at V came to 3 bases and at J to 0 bases, leaving 10 bases not matched to a gene. CDR1 is LNHNV and CDR2 is YYDKDF in the germline V gene (reference sequence). The chain's CDR3 is CATSRTLAGANANTGELFF. CDR3 bases: TGTGCCACCAGCAGGACTCTAGCGGGAGCGAATGCGAACACCGGGGAGCTGTTTTTT.

The chain uses TRBV12-3 or TRBV12-4 and TRBJ2-1; 9 positions agree with TRBD1. The CDR3 extends over 17 amino acids. With 6 bases clipped from V and 1 base from J, the junction kept 10 bases outside the gene matches. CDR3 nucleotides: TGTGCCAGCAGAAGGGGACAGGGCCGACGGTCCTACAATGAGCAGTTCTTC. Encoded protein: CASRRGQGRRSYNEQFF.

This clonotype has a handful of counts. The junction does not match germline at one end; this may be a read error. Here the CDR3 reads CASSTLGQASKEKLFF. The CDR3, as DNA: TGTGCCAGTAGTACCTTGGGACAGGCGTCTAAGGAAAAACTGTTTTTT. V is TRBV19 and J is TRBJ1-4; 8 bases are shared with TRBD1. Per germline, CDR1 LNHDA and CDR2 SQIVND (reference sequence). This CDR3 is built from 16 residues.

This clonotype was counted many times. This sequence joins TRBV20-1 and TRBJ2-7, with D possibly being TRBD1 (5 bases). The CDR3 is 18 amino acids. Germline V gene sequence: CDR1 DFQATT, CDR2 SNEGSKA (reference sequence). Trimming took off 2 bases at V and 6 bases at J, with 29 bases between the two ends. The CDR3 coding sequence is TGCAGTGCTAGAAAGCAAGGTTCAGGGAACCCCAGGATCAGCGAGCAGTACTTC. It yields the protein CSARKQGSGNPRISEQYF.

There are many counts of this clonotype. V is TRBV27 and J is TRBJ2-3; 9 nucleotides agree with TRBD1. J lost 3 bases, V lost 10 bases, and 5 bases had no gene match. The CDR3 totals 13 residues. Germline V lookup: CDR1 MNHEY, CDR2 SMNVEV (reference sequence). The CDR3 here is CATQGAITDTQYF. The DNA of the CDR3 is TGTGCCACACAGGGGGCTATAACAGATACGCAGTATTTT.

This clonotype was counted at least ten times. The rearrangement links TRBV4-1 to TRBJ1-6, with TRBD1 as a possible D gene (6 bases). CDR1 MGHRA and CDR2 YSYEKL come from the germline V gene. Deletions cut 4 bases from V and 4 bases from J, with 11 bases between. The CDR3 is 15 residues long. The CDR3 reads CASSPRTDYNSPLHF. CDR3 sequence (DNA): TGCGCCAGCAGCCCCCGGACAGATTATAATTCACCCCTCCACTTT.

This clonotype was detected ten times or more. The rearrangement joins TRBV6-2 or TRBV6-3 to TRBJ2-7; no firm D call. V shed 9 bases and J shed 2 bases, with 11 bases lying between them. The CDR3 sequence is 12 residues long. From germline, CDR1 is MNHEY and CDR2 SVGEGT. DNA for the CDR3: TGTGCCAGTAAGACGGTTACCTACGAGCAGTACTTC. Translation gives CASKTVTYEQYF.

The chain is built from TRBV12-3 or TRBV12-4 and TRBJ2-7, with D perhaps matching TRBD2 (6 bases). Trimming cost V 4 bases and J 2 bases, with 12 bases left between them. The CDR3 runs to 14 residues. The CDR3 spells CASSSVGGPYEQYF. The CDR3 nucleotides read TGTGCCAGCAGTTCGGTGGGGGGTCCCTACGAGCAGTACTTC.

At least ten counts were recorded for this clonotype. CDR3 residues: CSARRHSQSSGANVLTF. The CDR3 DNA reads TGCAGTGCTAGGAGGCACAGCCAAAGCTCTGGGGCCAACGTCCTGACTTTC. This chain links TRBV20-1 with TRBJ2-6; no firm D call. V was clipped by 3 bases and J by 0 bases, with 15 bases between them. There are 17 residues in the CDR3. Germline loops: CDR1 DFQATT, CDR2 SNEGSKA (reference sequence).

This clonotype was counted many times. J is TRBJ1-4 and V is TRBV6-1, with D tentatively TRBD1 (6 bases). The germline V gene has CDR1 MNHNS and CDR2 SASEGT. V was pared by 7 bases and J by 15 bases, with 27 bases between. CDR3 length: 15 amino acids. CDR3 loop: CASTRGAPGGKMVFF. The CDR3 DNA follows: TGTGCCAGCACCAGGGGAGCACCTGGAGGAAAAATGGTGTTTTTT.

This clonotype was counted ten times or more. The chain recombines TRBV3-1 with TRBJ2-7, with 8 nucleotides matching TRBD2. Trimming cost V 2 bases and J 3 bases; bases outside gene matches: 6. The CDR3 has 15 residues. Germline values: CDR1 LGHDT, CDR2 YNNKEL (reference sequence). CDR3 bases: TGTGCCAGCAGCCAACCCGTAGCGGGATTCTACGAGCAGTACTTC. It yields the protein CASSQPVAGFYEQYF.

This clonotype was counted once. Just one base apart from a much larger clone, this may be a read error. This chain uses TRBV4-2 with TRBJ1-1; D is perhaps TRBD1 (5 bases). The CDR3 spans 17 residues. V dropped 4 bases and J dropped 0 bases, with 18 bases sitting between them. Germline V gene lookup returns CDR1 LGHNA and CDR2 YNFKEQ. The chain's CDR3 is CASSPHRSGRLNTEAFF. CDR3 DNA sequence: TGTGCCAGCAGCCCCCACCGCTCGGGACGGCTGAACACTGAAGCTTTCTTT.

This clonotype was found many times. The chain uses TRBV7-2 and TRBJ2-3, with D hard to call. Germline CDR1 SGHTA, CDR2 FQGNSA. This CDR3 is built from 14 residues. V lost 1 base to trimming and J lost 1 base, with 6 bases between them. The CDR3 sequence: CASSLGAGTDTQYF. CDR3 in DNA: TGTGCCAGCAGCTTAGGGGCAGGCACAGATACGCAGTATTTT.

The sample holds one count of this clonotype. The V call is TRBV12-3 or TRBV12-4, the J call TRBJ2-7, with TRBD2 matching over 7 bases. V was pared by 7 bases and J by 4 bases, with 7 bases of the junction left unmatched. There are 13 residues in the CDR3. The CDR3 DNA reads as TGTGCCAGCACCTTGGGGACTACATACGAGCAGTACTTC. The encoded protein is CASTLGTTYEQYF.

There are many counts of this clonotype. The chain has TRBV20-1 and TRBJ2-5; D possibly corresponds to TRBD2 (6 bases). Trimming took 3 bases from V and 0 from J, leaving 8 bases between them. Germline CDR1 reads DFQATT; CDR2 reads SNEGSKA (reference sequence). The length of the CDR3 is 13 residues. DNA for the CDR3: TGCAGTGCTAGGCGGACTAACCAAGAGACCCAGTACTTC. Translated: CSARRTNQETQYF.